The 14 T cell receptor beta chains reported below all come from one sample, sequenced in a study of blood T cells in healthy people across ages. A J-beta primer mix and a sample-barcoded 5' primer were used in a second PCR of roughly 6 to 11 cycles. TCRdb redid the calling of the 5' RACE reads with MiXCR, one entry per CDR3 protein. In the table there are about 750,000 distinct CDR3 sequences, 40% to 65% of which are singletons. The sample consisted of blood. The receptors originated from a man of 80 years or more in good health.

CDR3 in amino acids: CASAPGSFNEQYF. CDR3 nucleotide sequence: TGTGCCAGCGCCCCGGGGAGCTTCAACGAGCAGTACTTC. The J gene is TRBJ2-7, the V gene TRBV6-6, with D possibly matching TRBD2 (5 bases). Germline-derived CDR1 and CDR2 are MNHNY and SVGAGI (reference sequence). V lost 8 bases, J lost 5 bases, and 16 bases lay in between. The CDR3 is made up of 13 amino acids.

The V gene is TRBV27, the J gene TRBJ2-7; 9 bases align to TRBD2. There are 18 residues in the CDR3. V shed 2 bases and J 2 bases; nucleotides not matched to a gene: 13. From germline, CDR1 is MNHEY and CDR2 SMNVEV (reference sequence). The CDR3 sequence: CASSLRGGRAVWTYEQYF. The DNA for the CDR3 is TGTGCCAGCAGTTTACGGGGCGGGAGGGCCGTATGGACCTACGAGCAGTACTTC.

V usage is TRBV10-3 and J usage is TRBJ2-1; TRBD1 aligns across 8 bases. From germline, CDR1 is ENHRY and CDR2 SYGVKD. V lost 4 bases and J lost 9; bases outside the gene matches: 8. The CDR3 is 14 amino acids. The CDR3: CAISGQGPPAEQFF. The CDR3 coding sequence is TGTGCCATCAGTGGACAGGGGCCCCCGGCTGAGCAGTTCTTC.

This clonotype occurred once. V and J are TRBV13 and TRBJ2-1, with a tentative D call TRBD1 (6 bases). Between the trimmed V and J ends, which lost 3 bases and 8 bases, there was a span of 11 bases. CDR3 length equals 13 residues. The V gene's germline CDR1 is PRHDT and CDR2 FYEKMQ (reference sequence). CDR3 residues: CASSFRGSDEQFF. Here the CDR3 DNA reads TGTGCCAGCAGCTTCAGGGGTTCGGATGAGCAGTTCTTC.

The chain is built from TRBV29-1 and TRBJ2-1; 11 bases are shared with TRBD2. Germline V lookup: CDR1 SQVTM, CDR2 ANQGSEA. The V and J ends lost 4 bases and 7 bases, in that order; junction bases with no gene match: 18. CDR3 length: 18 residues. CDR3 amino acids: CSVGRAASGRRLGNEQFF. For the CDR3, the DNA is TGCAGCGTTGGTCGGGCGGCTAGCGGGAGGCGACTGGGAAATGAGCAGTTCTTC.

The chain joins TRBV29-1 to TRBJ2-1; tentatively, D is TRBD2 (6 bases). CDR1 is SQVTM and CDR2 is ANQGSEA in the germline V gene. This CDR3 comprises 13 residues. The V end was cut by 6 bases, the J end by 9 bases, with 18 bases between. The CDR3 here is CSVRDSRVLEQFF. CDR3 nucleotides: TGCAGCGTCCGGGACTCGCGCGTCCTTGAGCAGTTCTTC.

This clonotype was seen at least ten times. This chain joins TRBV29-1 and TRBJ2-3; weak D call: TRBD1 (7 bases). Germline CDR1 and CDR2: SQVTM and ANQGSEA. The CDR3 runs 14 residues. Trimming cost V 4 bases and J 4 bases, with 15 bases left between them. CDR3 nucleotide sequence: TGCAGCGTTGTTGGCGCCAGGGGGGCAGATACGCAGTATTTT. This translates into CSVVGARGADTQYF.

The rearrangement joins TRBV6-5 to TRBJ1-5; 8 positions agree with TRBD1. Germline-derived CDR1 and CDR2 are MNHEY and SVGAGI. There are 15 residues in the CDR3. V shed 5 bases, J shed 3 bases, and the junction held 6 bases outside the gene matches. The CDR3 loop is CASSPDRDHNQPQHF. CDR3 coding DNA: TGTGCCAGCAGTCCGGACAGGGACCACAATCAGCCCCAGCATTTT.

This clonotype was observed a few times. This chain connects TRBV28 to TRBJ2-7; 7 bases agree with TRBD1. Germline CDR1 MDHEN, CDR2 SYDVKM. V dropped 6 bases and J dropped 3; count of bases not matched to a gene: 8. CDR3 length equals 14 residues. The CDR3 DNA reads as TGTGCCAGCAGCTATAACAGGGGCTACTACGAGCAGTACTTC. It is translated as CASSYNRGYYEQYF.

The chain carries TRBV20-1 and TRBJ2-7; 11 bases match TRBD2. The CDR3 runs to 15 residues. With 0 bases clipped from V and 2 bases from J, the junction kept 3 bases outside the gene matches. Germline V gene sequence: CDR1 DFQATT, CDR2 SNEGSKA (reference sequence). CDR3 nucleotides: TGCAGTGCTAGAGACCGACTAGCGGGAACCTACGAGCAGTACTTC. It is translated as CSARDRLAGTYEQYF.

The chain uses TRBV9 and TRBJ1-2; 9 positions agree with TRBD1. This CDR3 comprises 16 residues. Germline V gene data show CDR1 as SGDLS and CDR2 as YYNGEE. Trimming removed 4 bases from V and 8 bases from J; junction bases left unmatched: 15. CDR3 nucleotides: TGTGCCAGCAGCCCGAGGACAGGGGCTGAGGCGTTGGGCTACACCTTC. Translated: CASSPRTGAEALGYTF.

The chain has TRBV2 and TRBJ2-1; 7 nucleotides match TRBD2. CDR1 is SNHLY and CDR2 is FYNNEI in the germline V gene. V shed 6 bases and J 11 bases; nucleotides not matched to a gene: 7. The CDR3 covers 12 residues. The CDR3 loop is CASRDWGGKQFF. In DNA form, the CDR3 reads TGTGCCAGCAGGGACTGGGGGGGGAAGCAGTTCTTC.

The CDR3 here is CASSRNVLNEKLFF. DNA for the CDR3: TGTGCCAGCAGCCGGAATGTCCTTAATGAAAAACTGTTTTTT. V is TRBV11-2 and J is TRBJ1-4, with D unresolved. CDR3 length: 14 amino acids. CDR1 SGHAT and CDR2 FQNNGV come from the germline V gene. Trimming shortened V by 5 bases and J by 4 bases, and 11 bases separated the two germline ends.

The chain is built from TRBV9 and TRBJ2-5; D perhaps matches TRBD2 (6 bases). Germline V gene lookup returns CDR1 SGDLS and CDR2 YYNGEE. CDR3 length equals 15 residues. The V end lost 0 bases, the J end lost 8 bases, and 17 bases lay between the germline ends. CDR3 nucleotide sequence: TGTGCCAGCAGCGTAGGCAAGGGGCTAGCGTCAACCCAGTACTTC. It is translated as CASSVGKGLASTQYF.